The 28 T cell receptor beta chains presented below share a single source sample, sequenced in a study of blood T cells in healthy people across ages. A J-beta primer mix and a sample-barcoded 5' primer were used in a second PCR of roughly 6 to 11 cycles. TCRdb reprocessed the 5' RACE reads via MiXCR and lists one record per CDR3 protein. The profile shows some 1.4 million distinct CDR3 sequences, around two fifths of them singletons. Sequenced material: blood. The receptor set was obtained from a woman under 30 in good health.

This clonotype came up once. At one end, the junction sequence differs from germline, possibly due to a read error. J is TRBJ2-3 and V is TRBV20-1; D gene uncertain. The germline gives CDR1 DFQATT, CDR2 SNEGSKA (reference sequence). This CDR3 spans 12 amino acids. In DNA form, the CDR3 reads TGCAGTGCTAGGGGAAGCACAGATACGCACTATTTT. Its protein is CSARGSTDTHYF.

This clonotype came up a few times. The genes are TRBV20-1 and TRBJ2-3; 8 bases fit TRBD2. The CDR3 contains 15 residues. Germline CDR1 is DFQATT and CDR2 is SNEGSKA (reference sequence). Germline trimming cut 5 bases from V and 0 bases from J; bases unmatched to any gene: 7. CDR3 bases: TGCAGTGCTCCCGGGACTAGAACTAGCACAGATACGCAGTATTTT. Its protein is CSAPGTRTSTDTQYF.

Ten or more counts support this clonotype. The J gene is TRBJ2-7, the V gene TRBV7-9, with 9 bases matching TRBD2. Trimming at V came to 1 base and at J to 2 bases, leaving 3 bases not matched to a gene. The CDR3 is made up of 15 amino acids. The germline CDR1 and CDR2 sequences are SEHNR and FQNEAQ (reference sequence). The CDR3, as DNA: TGTGCCAGCAGCTTAGAAGCTAGCGGGACCTACGAGCAGTACTTC. Protein: CASSLEASGTYEQYF.

A note on this clonotype: The junction departs from germline at one end; a sequencing error may be responsible. This chain connects TRBV12-3 or TRBV12-4 to TRBJ2-3, with 13 bases aligning to TRBD2. The CDR3 has 16 amino acids. CDR3 nucleotide sequence: TGTGCCAGCAGTTCCTGGACTAGCGGGAGCACAGATACGGAGTATTTT. Translated, it gives CASSSWTSGSTDTEYF.

The chain couples TRBV29-1 to TRBJ1-2; 11 bases agree with TRBD1. The CDR3 runs 15 residues. Per the germline V gene, CDR1 is SQVTM and CDR2 is ANQGSEA. The ends lost 1 base at V and 5 bases at J; junction bases unmatched: 6. The CDR3 bases are TGCAGCGTTGAAGGCTGGACAGGGGGCAGGTATGGCTACACCTTC. Residues: CSVEGWTGGRYGYTF.

This sequence joins TRBV12-3 or TRBV12-4 and TRBJ1-1, with 10 bases identical to TRBD1. The CDR3 totals 15 residues. The ends lost 5 bases at V and 9 bases at J; junction bases unmatched: 12. CDR3 coding DNA: TGTGCCAGCAGTCCGGCTGGACAGGGGGTTTTTAAAGCTTTCTTT. Translation: CASSPAGQGVFKAFF.

In this sample, this clonotype turned up a few times. The genes are TRBV15 and TRBJ2-1, with D possibly being TRBD2 (7 bases). The CDR3 spans 14 residues. Germline V CDR1 and CDR2: LNHNV, YYDKDF (reference sequence). V was pared by 7 bases and J by 8 bases, with 18 bases between. The CDR3 DNA sequence: TGTGCCACCAAAGGGGGACTAACAAACCATGAGCAGTTCTTC. Its translation: CATKGGLTNHEQFF.

This chain connects TRBV3-1 to TRBJ1-6, with D unclear. Germline values: CDR1 LGHDT, CDR2 YNNKEL (reference sequence). The CDR3 contains 17 residues. Deletions cut 1 base from V and 7 bases from J, with 17 bases between. This CDR3 is CASSQAVSGPANSPLHF. CDR3 nucleotides: TGTGCCAGCAGCCAAGCGGTTTCGGGCCCCGCGAATTCACCCCTCCACTTT.

The V gene is TRBV9, the J gene TRBJ2-3, with TRBD2 matching 8 bases. There are 16 residues in the CDR3. Germline CDR1 and CDR2: SGDLS and YYNGEE. Unmatched junction bases numbered 7, after V lost 2 bases and J lost 2 bases. The CDR3 DNA reads TGTGCCAGCAGCGTCAGCGGGGGCGCCTACACAGATACGCAGTATTTT. Translating it yields CASSVSGGAYTDTQYF.

This clonotype was seen a handful of times. DNA of the CDR3: TGTGCCAGCAGCGCAGACAGAATAGTTATACAGCCCCAGCATTTT. Translation gives CASSADRIVIQPQHF. The chain links TRBV5-6 to TRBJ1-5, with TRBD1 as a possible D gene (5 bases). CDR1 and CDR2 (germline): SGHDT, YYEEEE. V was cut by 4 bases and J by 7 bases, with 18 bases left in between. The CDR3 loop spans 15 amino acids.

This clonotype has a handful of counts. The chain has TRBV6-1 and TRBJ1-4; D is unresolved. Germline values: CDR1 MNHNS, CDR2 SASEGT. V shed 5 bases and J shed 8 bases, with 12 bases lying between them. The CDR3 loop spans 13 amino acids. In nucleotides, the CDR3 is TGTGCCAGCAGTCATACCGACTCAGAAAAACTGTTTTTT. It codes for CASSHTDSEKLFF.

This clonotype was detected a few times. This chain links TRBV6-1 with TRBJ2-7, with TRBD2 identical over 8 bases. Germline assignment: CDR1 MNHNS and CDR2 SASEGT. This CDR3 spans 15 amino acids. Trimming removed 0 bases from V and 4 bases from J; junction bases left unmatched: 5. CDR3 sequence: CASSEAVTSGYEQYF. Written as DNA, the CDR3 is TGTGCCAGCAGTGAAGCTGTTACTAGCGGATACGAGCAGTACTTC.

The V call is TRBV30, the J call TRBJ2-5; maybe TRBD2 (5 bases). Germline V gene lookup returns CDR1 GTSNPN and CDR2 SVGIG (reference sequence). CDR3 length: 13 residues. V was shortened by 3 bases and J by 2 bases, with 10 bases between the two germline ends. The CDR3 is CAWSGEHQETQYF. In DNA, the CDR3 is TGTGCCTGGAGCGGGGAGCATCAAGAGACCCAGTACTTC. The whole variable domain, remainder taken from reference TRBV30 and TRBJ2-5, is SQTIHQWPATLVQPVGSPLSLECTVEGTSNPNLYWYRQAAGRGLQLLFYSVGIGQISSEVPQNLSASRPQDRQFILSSKKLLLSDSGFYLCAWSGEHQETQYFGPGTRLLVL.

This clonotype was found a few times. The CDR3 sequence: CSARPRTEDSGNTIYF. In DNA, the CDR3 is TGCAGTGCTAGACCTAGGACAGAAGACTCTGGAAACACCATATATTTT. This chain links TRBV20-1 with TRBJ1-3; D possibly corresponds to TRBD1 (6 bases). The germline CDR1 and CDR2 sequences are DFQATT and SNEGSKA (reference sequence). Deletions cut 2 bases from V and 0 bases from J, with 14 bases between. This CDR3 contains 16 residues.

This clonotype came up many times. The V gene is TRBV5-1, the J gene TRBJ2-3, with 13 bases that match TRBD2. The V segment lost 6 bases and the J segment 8 bases; nucleotides outside the gene matches: 15. Germline CDR1 SGHRS, CDR2 YFSETQ. The length of the CDR3 is 17 residues. CDR3 residues: CASTDRTSGSGKGTQYF. The CDR3 DNA sequence: TGCGCCAGCACCGACCGGACTAGCGGGAGCGGTAAGGGTACGCAGTATTTT.

This clonotype was seen a handful of times. The chain uses TRBV7-2 and TRBJ2-1; D remains ambiguous. The CDR3 spans 12 residues. In germline, CDR1 is SGHTA, CDR2 FQGNSA. V was trimmed by 2 bases and J by 7 bases, leaving 6 bases between them. CDR3 sequence (DNA): TGTGCCAGCAGCTTACCCCGGAATGAGCAGTTCTTC. Its translation is CASSLPRNEQFF.

The gene calls are TRBV27 and TRBJ2-5, with 12 bases lining up with TRBD2. Looked up from germline, CDR1 is MNHEY and CDR2 is SMNVEV (reference sequence). Trimming at V came to 6 bases and at J to 5 bases, leaving 4 bases not matched to a gene. This CDR3 is 14 amino acids long. CDR3 in amino acids: CASRRTSGIETQYF. The DNA for the CDR3 is TGTGCCAGCAGGAGGACTAGCGGGATCGAGACCCAGTACTTC.

V is TRBV28 and J is TRBJ2-1; D tentatively reads TRBD1 or TRBD2 (5 bases each). The CDR3 sequence is 16 residues long. From germline, CDR1 is MDHEN and CDR2 SYDVKM. V was shortened by 5 bases and J by 4 bases, with 18 bases between the two germline ends. The CDR3 sequence: CASSLTRGRGYNEQFF. In DNA form, the CDR3 reads TGTGCCAGCAGTCTTACACGGGGCAGAGGGTACAATGAGCAGTTCTTC.

The genes are TRBV12-3 or TRBV12-4 and TRBJ2-3; D gene ambiguous. V dropped 2 bases and J dropped 3 bases, with 9 bases sitting between them. This CDR3 region has 14 residues. For the CDR3, the DNA is TGTGCCAGCAGTTTAAGATCACAAACAGATACGCAGTATTTT. Residues: CASSLRSQTDTQYF.

V and J are TRBV27 and TRBJ1-2, with a weak D call TRBD1 (5 bases). This CDR3 is built from 14 residues. The V and J ends lost 10 bases and 7 bases respectively, with 22 bases between them. Germline loops: CDR1 MNHEY, CDR2 SMNVEV (reference sequence). In DNA form, the CDR3 reads TGTGCCACCGCGGTAGGGACGGGGTACGGTGGCTACACCTTC. It specifies CATAVGTGYGGYTF.

This chain uses TRBV20-1 with TRBJ2-1; D might be TRBD2 (5 bases). Trimming removed 0 bases at V and 3 bases at J, with 9 bases between. From germline, CDR1 is DFQATT and CDR2 SNEGSKA (reference sequence). The CDR3 is 14 residues long. CDR3 sequence: CSARDWRNYNEQFF. The DNA for the CDR3 is TGCAGTGCTAGAGATTGGAGGAACTACAATGAGCAGTTCTTC.

This clonotype showed up many times. This chain links TRBV12-3 or TRBV12-4 with TRBJ2-3; 8 bases line up with TRBD2. With 6 bases clipped from V and 4 bases from J, the junction kept 12 bases outside the gene matches. This CDR3 region has 16 residues. The CDR3 spells CASSPRKRGIADTQYF. CDR3 nucleotides: TGTGCCAGCAGCCCTAGAAAGCGGGGGATCGCAGATACGCAGTATTTT.

This clonotype was detected only a few times. This chain joins TRBV27 and TRBJ1-1, with D possibly matching TRBD1 (5 bases). Germline V gene sequence: CDR1 MNHEY, CDR2 SMNVEV (reference sequence). The V end lost 3 bases, the J end lost 8 bases, and 13 bases lay between the germline ends. The CDR3 runs to 13 residues. The CDR3 region is CASSFANRDEAFF. In DNA, the CDR3 is TGTGCCAGCAGTTTTGCAAACCGGGACGAAGCTTTCTTT.

The chain combines TRBV7-2 with TRBJ2-1, with 12 bases matching TRBD1. The CDR3 is 15 residues long. V was clipped by 3 bases and J by 6 bases; unmatched bases: 3. Germline CDR1 and CDR2: SGHTA and FQGNSA. The CDR3: CASSFGTGGFNEQFF. CDR3 DNA: TGTGCCAGCAGCTTCGGGACAGGGGGCTTCAATGAGCAGTTCTTC.

The sample holds a few counts of this clonotype. The gene calls are TRBV6-2 or TRBV6-3 and TRBJ2-1; TRBD2 agrees at 8 bases. CDR1 MNHEY and CDR2 SVGEGT come from the germline V gene. Unmatched junction bases numbered 9, after V lost 6 bases and J lost 8 bases. This CDR3 comprises 14 residues. The CDR3 spells CASSPSGSLHEQFF. The CDR3, as DNA: TGTGCCAGCAGCCCTAGCGGGTCCTTGCATGAGCAGTTCTTC.

A remark on this clonotype: The junction does not match germline at one end; this may be a read error. In DNA, the CDR3 is TGCAGCGTTGTCGGAGTTGATGGCCACACCTTC. Amino acid sequence: CSVVGVDGHTF. This chain joins TRBV29-1 and TRBJ1-2; no definite D call. Germline-derived CDR1 and CDR2 are SQVTM and ANQGSEA. The CDR3 covers 11 residues.

This sequence joins TRBV2 and TRBJ1-6; 10 bases are shared with TRBD1. This CDR3 spans 15 amino acids. Per germline, CDR1 SNHLY and CDR2 FYNNEI. J gave up 7 bases and V 5 bases, and 5 bases lay outside the gene matches. In DNA, the CDR3 is TGTGCCAGCAGTTCACAGGGACAGGGGAATTCACCCCTCCACTTT. Protein sequence: CASSSQGQGNSPLHF.

The chain has TRBV11-2 and TRBJ2-3; D remains unclear. Germline CDR1 SGHAT, CDR2 FQNNGV. This CDR3 region has 16 residues. Trimming cost V 0 bases and J 3 bases, with 13 bases left between them. The CDR3 sequence is CASSLDRLTYTDTQYF. CDR3 DNA: TGTGCCAGCAGCTTAGATCGACTCACCTATACAGATACGCAGTATTTT.